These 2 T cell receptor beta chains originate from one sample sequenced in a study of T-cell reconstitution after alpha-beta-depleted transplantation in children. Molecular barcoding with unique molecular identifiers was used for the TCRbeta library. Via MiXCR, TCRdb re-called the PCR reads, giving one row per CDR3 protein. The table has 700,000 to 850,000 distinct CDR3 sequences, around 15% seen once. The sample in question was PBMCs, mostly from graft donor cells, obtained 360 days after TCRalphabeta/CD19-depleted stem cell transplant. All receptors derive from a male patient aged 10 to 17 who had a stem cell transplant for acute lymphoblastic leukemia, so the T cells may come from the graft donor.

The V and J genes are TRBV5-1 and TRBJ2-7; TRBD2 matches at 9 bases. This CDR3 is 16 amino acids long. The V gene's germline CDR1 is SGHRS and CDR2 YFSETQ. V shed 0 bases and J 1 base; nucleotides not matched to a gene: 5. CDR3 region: CASSLGASGDSYEQYF. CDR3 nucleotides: TGCGCCAGCAGCTTGGGAGCTAGCGGGGATTCCTACGAGCAGTACTTC. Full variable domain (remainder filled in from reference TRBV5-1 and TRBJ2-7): KAGVTQTPRYLIKTRGQQVTLSCSPISGHRSVSWYQQTPGQGLQFLFEYFSETQRNKGNFPGRFSGRQFSNSRSEMNVSTLELGDSALYLCASSLGASGDSYEQYFGPGTRLTVT.

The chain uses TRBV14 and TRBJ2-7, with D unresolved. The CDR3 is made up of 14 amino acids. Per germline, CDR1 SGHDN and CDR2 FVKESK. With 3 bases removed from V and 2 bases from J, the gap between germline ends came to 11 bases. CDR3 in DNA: TGTGCCAGCAGCCAGTCCGGGCCTACCTACGAGCAGTACTTC. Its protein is CASSQSGPTYEQYF. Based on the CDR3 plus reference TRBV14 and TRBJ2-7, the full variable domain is EAGVTQFPSHSVIEKGQTVTLRCDPISGHDNLYWYRRVMGKEIKFLLHFVKESKQDESGMPNNRFLAERTGGTYSTLKVQPAELEDSGVYFCASSQSGPTYEQYFGPGTRLTVT.